This entry lists 25 T cell receptor beta chains sequenced from one sample in a study of blood T cell repertoires in COVID-19. Libraries were prepared by immunoSEQ multiplex PCR; TCRdb keeps only in-frame clonotypes and omits some of them. The top ten clones hold 3.5% to 4% of a sample with around 170,000 clones, 86% of them seen once. Source material: peripheral blood. The source of these receptors is a woman between 65 and 79 years old with acute or convalescent COVID-19.

In the case of this clone: This same CDR3 is encoded by further DNA sequences in the sample. V gene TRBV28 combines with J gene TRBJ1-2; maybe TRBD1 (6 bases). Trimming removed 7 bases at V and 10 bases at J, with 19 bases between. CDR1 and CDR2 from the germline V gene are MDHEN and SYDVKM. This CDR3 has 13 residues. The CDR3, as DNA: TGTGCCAGCAACCCAACCGCGGGGGCTCCCTACACCTTC. Its translation is CASNPTAGAPYTF.

The V gene is TRBV4-2, the J gene TRBJ1-2; 9 positions agree with TRBD1. Germline assignment: CDR1 LGHNA and CDR2 YNFKEQ. This CDR3 has 15 residues. V was clipped by 0 bases and J by 9 bases; unmatched bases: 8. The CDR3, as DNA: TGTGCCAGCAGCCAAGATGCGGGACAGGGTTTGAGCTACACCTTC. Its protein is CASSQDAGQGLSYTF.

This chain connects TRBV19 to TRBJ1-2, with D uncertain. The V gene lost 2 bases and the J gene lost 0 bases, with 16 bases spanning the gap. The CDR3 is 17 amino acids. Germline-derived CDR1 and CDR2 are LNHDA and SQIVND (reference sequence). The CDR3 sequence: CASSISLLASSNYGYTF. As DNA, the CDR3 is TGTGCCAGTAGTATATCCCTCCTGGCTTCATCTAACTATGGCTACACCTTC.

The chain has TRBV10-3 and TRBJ1-3; D gene uncertain. The CDR3 covers 13 residues. V was shortened by 5 bases and J by 0 bases, with 5 bases between the two germline ends. Looked up from germline, CDR1 is ENHRY and CDR2 is SYGVKD. The CDR3 DNA is TGTGCCATCAGTTCATCCTCTGGAAACACCATATATTTT. It codes for CAISSSSGNTIYF.

The rearrangement joins TRBV4-2 to TRBJ1-1; TRBD1 agrees at 7 bases. V lost 4 bases, J lost 3 bases, and 14 bases stayed unmatched. This CDR3 contains 17 residues. In germline, CDR1 is LGHNA, CDR2 YNFKEQ. CDR3 nucleotides: TGTGCCAGCAGCCGCCCCTTTTTCGAAACAGGGGACACTGAAGCTTTCTTT. Its translation: CASSRPFFETGDTEAFF.

This clone was counted between two and nine times. The chain employs TRBV11-2 and TRBJ1-3, with TRBD1 identical over 7 bases. Germline V gene data show CDR1 as SGHAT and CDR2 as FQNNGV. The CDR3 runs to 14 residues. V lost 5 bases and J lost 4; bases outside the gene matches: 5. In nucleotides, the CDR3 is TGTGCCAGCAGCGAGCCGGGACAGGGAAACACCATATATTTT. Protein product: CASSEPGQGNTIYF.

The chain is built from TRBV18 and TRBJ1-2; 9 positions agree with TRBD1. CDR3 size: 14 residues. J gave up 7 bases and V 1 base, and 4 bases lay outside the gene matches. Germline CDR1 is KGHSH and CDR2 is LQKENI. The CDR3 loop is CASSPLDRGPGYTF. CDR3 DNA sequence: TGTGCCAGCTCACCACTGGACAGGGGCCCTGGCTACACCTTC.

The chain recombines TRBV5-1 with TRBJ1-1; 8 nucleotides align to TRBD1. The CDR3 is 16 residues long. Looked up from germline, CDR1 is SGHRS and CDR2 is YFSETQ. Losses at the gene ends were 1 base for V and 1 base for J; bases not matched to a gene: 6. Written as DNA, the CDR3 is TGCGCCAGCAGCTTGTATAGACAGGGGCAGAACACTGAAGCTTTCTTT. It yields the protein CASSLYRQGQNTEAFF. The variable domain in full, with the rest retrieved from reference TRBV5-1 and TRBJ1-1, is KAGVTQTPRYLIKTRGQQVTLSCSPISGHRSVSWYQQTPGQGLQFLFEYFSETQRNKGNFPGRFSGRQFSNSRSEMNVSTLELGDSALYLCASSLYRQGQNTEAFFGQGTRLTVV.

This clone was observed a single time. The chain uses TRBV5-1 and TRBJ2-1; the match to TRBD1 covers 12 bases. The length of the CDR3 is 14 residues. J gave up 7 bases and V 3 bases, and 2 bases lay outside the gene matches. The germline gives CDR1 SGHRS, CDR2 YFSETQ. This chain's CDR3 is CASSSGQGANEQFF. CDR3 coding DNA: TGCGCCAGCAGCTCGGGACAGGGGGCGAATGAGCAGTTCTTC.

V usage is TRBV7-9 and J usage is TRBJ2-5; D might be TRBD1 (6 bases). V gave up 5 bases and J gave up 0 bases, with 13 bases separating them. Germline values: CDR1 SEHNR, CDR2 FQNEAQ (reference sequence). This CDR3 is built from 15 residues. The CDR3 DNA reads as TGTGCCAGCAGCGCACAAACAGGGTACCAAGAGACCCAGTACTTC. It encodes CASSAQTGYQETQYF.

This chain joins TRBV19 and TRBJ2-1, with D perhaps matching TRBD2 (5 bases). There are 17 residues in the CDR3. From germline, CDR1 is LNHDA and CDR2 SQIVND (reference sequence). Trimming pared 6 bases from V and 8 bases from J, leaving 26 bases between. CDR3 amino acids: CASRPRMGGRRGDEQFF. CDR3 nucleotide sequence: TGTGCCAGTAGACCCCGCATGGGCGGGCGGAGAGGCGATGAGCAGTTCTTC. Together with reference TRBV19 and TRBJ2-1, the CDR3 gives the full variable domain: DGGITQSPKYLFRKEGQNVTLSCEQNLNHDAMYWYRQDPGQGLRLIYYSQIVNDFQKGDIAEGYSVSREKKESFPLTVTSAQKNPTAFYLCASRPRMGGRRGDEQFFGPGTRLTVL.

The count of this clone is one. The V gene is TRBV18, the J gene TRBJ2-1; 7 bases match TRBD1. This CDR3 is built from 15 residues. CDR1 is KGHSH and CDR2 is LQKENI in the germline V gene. V lost 3 bases, J lost 2 bases, and 4 bases stayed unmatched. CDR3 amino acids: CASSPQGEPYNEQFF. CDR3 nucleotides: TGTGCCAGCTCACCCCAGGGGGAGCCCTACAATGAGCAGTTCTTC.

J is TRBJ1-5 and V is TRBV20-1; 9 bases line up with TRBD1. With V trimmed by 3 bases and J by 4 bases, 7 bases remained unmatched. This CDR3 has 15 residues. CDR1 DFQATT and CDR2 SNEGSKA come from the germline V gene (reference sequence). The CDR3 here is CSASEGGTGNQPQHF. The CDR3, as DNA: TGCAGTGCTAGTGAGGGCGGGACAGGGAATCAGCCCCAGCATTTT.

The table lists this clone with a count of one. This chain joins TRBV11-2 and TRBJ2-7; D is undetermined. The length of the CDR3 is 14 residues. The V end was cut by 0 bases, the J end by 1 base, with 7 bases between. Germline values: CDR1 SGHAT, CDR2 FQNNGV. The CDR3 protein is CASSLDVRSYEQYF. CDR3 nucleotide sequence: TGTGCCAGCAGCTTAGATGTCAGATCCTACGAGCAGTACTTC. Filled out from reference TRBV11-2 and TRBJ2-7, the complete variable domain reads EAGVAQSPRYKIIEKRQSVAFWCNPISGHATLYWYQQILGQGPKLLIQFQNNGVVDDSQLPKDRFSAERLKGVDSTLKIQPAKLEDSAVYLCASSLDVRSYEQYFGPGTRLTVT.

The chain has TRBV12-3 or TRBV12-4 and TRBJ2-7, with 8 positions matching TRBD1. This CDR3 has 13 amino acids. The trim removed 6 bases at V and 5 bases at J, leaving 6 bases unmatched. This CDR3 is CASRGGQVHEQYF. CDR3 nucleotide sequence: TGTGCCAGCAGGGGGGGACAGGTCCACGAGCAGTACTTC.

The rearrangement joins TRBV4-3 to TRBJ1-2, with 10 nucleotides matching TRBD1. Germline CDR1 reads LGHNA; CDR2 reads YSLEER. J was trimmed by 4 bases and V by 0 bases; bases with no gene match: 5. The CDR3 length is 16 residues. In nucleotides, the CDR3 is TGCGCCAGCAGCCAAGATTTTTGGGACAGGGGCTATGGCTACACCTTC. Its protein is CASSQDFWDRGYGYTF.

The J gene is TRBJ1-2, the V gene TRBV2, with TRBD1 matching 7 bases. The germline V gene encodes CDR1 SNHLY and CDR2 FYNNEI. This CDR3 is 13 amino acids long. J gave up 8 bases and V 5 bases, and 8 bases lay outside the gene matches. The CDR3 DNA sequence: TGTGCCAGCAGTTTACAGGGGCCGGACGGCTACACCTTC. Protein: CASSLQGPDGYTF.

This clone appeared a few times. The gene calls are TRBV6-2 or TRBV6-3 and TRBJ1-2, with 9 bases that match TRBD1. This CDR3 contains 17 residues. Trimming took 0 bases from V and 4 from J; bases not matched to a gene: 9. Germline CDR1 MNHEY, CDR2 SVGEGT. The CDR3 protein is CASSYSASGTGSYGYTF. DNA of the CDR3: TGTGCCAGCAGTTACTCGGCCTCCGGGACAGGGAGCTATGGCTACACCTTC.

V and J are TRBV5-1 and TRBJ1-2; D uncertain. V shed 0 bases and J shed 7 bases, with 19 bases lying between them. CDR3 length: 16 amino acids. The germline gives CDR1 SGHRS, CDR2 YFSETQ. The CDR3 DNA is TGCGCCAGCAGCTTGGACCCTGTGGCAGTATGGAGTGGCTACACCTTC. Translated: CASSLDPVAVWSGYTF.

This chain joins TRBV6-1 and TRBJ2-7; unclear D gene. The CDR3 is 13 amino acids. Trimming pared 2 bases from V and 2 bases from J, leaving 7 bases between. CDR1 MNHNS and CDR2 SASEGT come from the germline V gene. CDR3: CASSEQRTYEQYF. CDR3 coding DNA: TGTGCCAGCAGTGAACAGAGGACCTACGAGCAGTACTTC.

This rearrangement joins TRBV6-1 to TRBJ1-2; 8 nucleotides agree with TRBD1. The V gene's germline CDR1 is MNHNS and CDR2 SASEGT. CDR3 length: 15 amino acids. Trimming removed 0 bases from V and 7 bases from J; junction bases left unmatched: 7. The chain's CDR3 is CASSEAGQGYFGYTF. In DNA, the CDR3 is TGTGCCAGCAGTGAAGCCGGACAGGGATATTTTGGCTACACCTTC.

This clone was seen a few times. This chain links TRBV6-2 or TRBV6-3 with TRBJ2-2; tentatively, D is TRBD2 (6 bases). The CDR3 length is 17 residues. The V gene's germline CDR1 is MNHEY and CDR2 SVGEGT. V was clipped by 5 bases and J by 6 bases, with 22 bases between them. The CDR3 DNA sequence: TGTGCCAGCAGTGGTATACGGAGGGCCATTTTCCCCGGGGAGCTGTTTTTT. It encodes CASSGIRRAIFPGELFF.

The chain uses TRBV2 and TRBJ1-2; 11 bases match TRBD1. The V and J ends lost 10 bases and 3 bases, in that order; junction bases with no gene match: 4. The CDR3 has 13 residues. The germline CDR1 and CDR2 sequences are SNHLY and FYNNEI. CDR3 sequence reads: CATTGQGDYGYTF. Here the CDR3 DNA reads TGTGCCACCACGGGACAGGGGGACTATGGCTACACCTTC.

This rearrangement joins TRBV5-8 to TRBJ1-1; 8 bases map to TRBD1. The CDR3 sequence is 13 residues long. The trim removed 2 bases at V and 10 bases at J, leaving 7 bases unmatched. Germline loops: CDR1 SGHTS, CDR2 YDEGEE. The CDR3 bases are TGTGCCAGCAGCTTCCTACAGGGGGGTACAGCTTTCTTT. This translates into CASSFLQGGTAFF.

The chain joins TRBV29-1 to TRBJ1-5, with D unclear. CDR1 is SQVTM, CDR2 ANQGSEA, per germline. Trimming took 4 bases from V and 3 from J, leaving 7 bases between them. This CDR3 is 12 amino acids long. DNA of the CDR3: TGCAGCGTTGGCACAGACAATCAGCCCCAGCATTTT. Its protein is CSVGTDNQPQHF.